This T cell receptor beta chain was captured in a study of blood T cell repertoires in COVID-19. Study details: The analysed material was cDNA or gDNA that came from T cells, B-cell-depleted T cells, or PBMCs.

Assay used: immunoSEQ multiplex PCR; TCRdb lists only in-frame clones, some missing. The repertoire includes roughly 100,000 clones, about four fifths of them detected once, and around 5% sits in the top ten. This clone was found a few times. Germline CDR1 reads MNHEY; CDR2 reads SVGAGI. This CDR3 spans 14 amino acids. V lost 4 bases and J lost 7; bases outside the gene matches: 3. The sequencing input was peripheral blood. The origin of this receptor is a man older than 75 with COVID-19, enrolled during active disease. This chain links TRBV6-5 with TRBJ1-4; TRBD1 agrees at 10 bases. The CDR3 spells CASSSRQGAEKLFF. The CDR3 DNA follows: TGTGCCAGCAGTTCGCGACAGGGGGCTGAAAAACTGTTTTTT.